What follows is one TCR beta chain and its context. Its binding antigen is unknown. One base away there is no much larger clone; base qualities are not given. As encoded in the germline V gene, CDR1 is SGHDT while CDR2 is YYEEEE. V is pruned by 4 bases and J by 3 bases, leaving 1 base of the junction without a gene match. The CDR3, from cysteine to phenylalanine, totals 12 residues. The only DNA kept is the CDR3, 36 bases in frame from the first base. This sample stems from a study of early stage breast cancer tumors (dated by TCRdb to 2016 to 2017). For the study in its entirety: Of the 16 invasive breast tumors, about a dozen were found to be estrogen receptor-positive, progesterone receptor-positive and HER2-negative. Of the approximately 12 ER+/PR+/HER2- tumors, eight were classified as invasive ductal carcinomas and four as invasive lobular carcinomas. The samples as a whole yielded some 2,700,000 detected templates, corresponding to fewer than 1.4 million unique clonotypes. The average read coverage per sample was around 10-fold.

Two independent genomic DNA replicates were amplified for each sample, with roughly 0.5 ug used for blood and about 1.5 ug for tumor or normal breast. TCRB sequencing of genomic DNA was carried out with the ImmunoSeq Intro kit according to the manufacturer's instructions. Multiplex PCR ran 30 to 40 cycles with proprietary primers and spike-in control sequences for absolute quantification. Single-end 150-bp reads were used to sequence an 87-bp fragment spanning the CDR3 plus the flanking V and J genes. Seven samples, with two replicates for each sample, were multiplexed per lane of an Illumina MiSeq using version 3.0 chemistry. In the original analysis: Raw data were processed with the vendor's proprietary pipeline, and both replicates were merged into a single result per sample. Clonotypes were defined as productive rearrangements sharing the V-gene family, CDR3 amino acid sequence and J-gene segment. Clonality was computed as 1 minus the normalized Shannon entropy (Pielou evenness) of TCRB abundances. To estimate T cell density, the total number of templates was divided by the number of input cells, which was inferred from the amount of DNA input. Recon was used with default parameters to estimate total repertoire diversity and clonality. A clonotype counted as tumor-enriched if its abundance in tumor exceeded 0.1% and was at least 32-fold higher than its abundance in normal breast. TCRdb's version of the immuneACCESS table is confined to in-frame rearrangements and falls short of the full clone set. An unresolved V gene accounts for under half of the shortfall where checked; the remainder is of unknown origin. D and trimming come from the DNA, and the V and J calls and clone size come from that table. Counted in this sample were about 53,000 clones; over 80% of them appeared once. The ten largest clones take up 4.5% to 5% of the sample.

Beyond this particular receptor, the publication reports: Enriched TCRB sequences shared across patients were found to be mostly commonly generated sequences that were unlikely to play an important role in the tumor microenvironment. Compared with adjacent normal breast tissue, tumors had roughly 2.7-fold higher T cell density and higher clonality. Because the cohort was small, analysis by tumor subtype was not possible. Repertoires from blood and normal breast were more alike than repertoires from blood and tumor, and in about 90% of the 16 patients, comparing each tissue with blood separated tumor from normal. Chain pairing and functional markers such as CD4, CD8 and FOXP3 were not captured by bulk genomic DNA sequencing of unsorted cells.

The study profiled bulk TCR beta-chain repertoires in matched peripheral blood, tumor and adjacent normal breast tissue taken from approximately 15 patients with early-stage breast cancer. Before surgery, about 5-10 mL of whole blood was collected into EDTA tubes and then processed within 2 hours. Ficoll-Paque centrifugation in SepMate-50 tubes was used to isolate peripheral blood mononuclear cells. PBMCs were cryopreserved in around 90% FBS with around 10% DMSO in aliquots of roughly 1.8 to 4 million cells and stored in liquid nitrogen. The Qiagen AllPrep DNA/RNA Mini kit was used to extract genomic DNA.

The rearranged segments are TRBV5-6 and TRBJ2-7; 7 bases in between match TRBD1. The specimen sequenced was blood. The source is a person aged 70 to 80 with breast cancer. The CDR3 reads as follows: CASSRDSYEQYF. The sequenced DNA is TGTGCCAGCAGCAGGGACAGCTACGAGCAGTACTTC.